This T cell receptor (beta chain) was captured in a study of T cell responses to AZD1222 COVID-19 vaccine. Overall study findings and caveats: At baseline, seropositivity was found in only a handful of AZD1222 recipients. Clonal diversity was possibly underestimated, and the donors were mostly white British, with more females. Among vaccine-associated CD4 TCRs, coverage spanned spike, with dominance at 160-218 and 743-854. Unmutated variant regions reportedly attract nearly half of all spike-specific TCRs.

The length of the CDR3 is 14 residues. Germline lookup yields CDR1 LNHDA and CDR2 SQIVND (reference sequence). V lost 5 bases and J lost 3, with 10 bases in between. TCRdb keeps only in-frame clones here, not all; method: immunoSEQ multiplex PCR. This table holds 75,000 to 90,000 clones, about 82% found once. With regard to this clone: Its antigen is not known.

The chain couples TRBV19 to TRBJ1-4; a possible D gene is TRBD1 (6 bases). The sample was peripheral blood, taken on day 0 of AZD1222 vaccination. The TCR sequence derives from an adult in good health. This CDR3 is CASSQRQANEKLFF. The CDR3 nucleotides read TGTGCCAGTAGTCAGAGACAGGCTAATGAAAAACTGTTTTTT.